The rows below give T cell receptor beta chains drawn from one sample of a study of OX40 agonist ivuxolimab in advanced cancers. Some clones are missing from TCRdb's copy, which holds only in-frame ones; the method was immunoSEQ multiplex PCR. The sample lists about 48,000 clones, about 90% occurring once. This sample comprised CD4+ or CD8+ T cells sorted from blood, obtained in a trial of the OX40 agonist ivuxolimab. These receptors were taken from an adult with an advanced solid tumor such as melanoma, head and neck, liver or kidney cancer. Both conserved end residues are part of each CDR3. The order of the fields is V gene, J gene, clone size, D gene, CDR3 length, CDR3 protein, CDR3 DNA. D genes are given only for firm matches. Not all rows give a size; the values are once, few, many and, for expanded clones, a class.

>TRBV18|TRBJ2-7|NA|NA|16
CASSQLNRDPTYEQYF
TGTGCCAGCTCGCAACTTAACCGGGACCCAACCTACGAGCAGTACTTC
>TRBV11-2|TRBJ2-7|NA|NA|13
CASSLGPNYEQYF
TGTGCCAGCAGCTTAGGCCCGAACTACGAGCAGTACTTC
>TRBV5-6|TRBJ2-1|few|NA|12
CASSSNYNEQFF
TGTGCCAGCAGCTCGAACTACAATGAGCAGTTCTTC
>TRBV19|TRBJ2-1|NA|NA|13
CASSMVGPGRQFF
TGTGCCAGTAGTATGGTGGGTCCGGGGAGGCAGTTCTTC
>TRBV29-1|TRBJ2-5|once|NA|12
CSVEVDSETQYF
TGCAGCGTTGAAGTGGATTCAGAGACCCAGTACTTC
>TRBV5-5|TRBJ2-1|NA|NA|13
CASSLFVIHEQFF
TGTGCCAGCAGCTTGTTCGTGATACATGAGCAGTTCTTC
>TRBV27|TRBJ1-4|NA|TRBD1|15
CASSLTGTGGEKLFF
TGTGCCAGCAGCCTAACAGGGACAGGGGGAGAAAAACTGTTTTTT
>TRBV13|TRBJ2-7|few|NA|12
CASSLKQIEQYF
TGTGCCAGCAGCCTAAAGCAGATCGAGCAGTACTTC
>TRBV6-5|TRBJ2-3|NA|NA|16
CASSYTGSGSTDTQYF
TGTGCCAGCAGTTACACTGGGAGCGGAAGCACAGATACGCAGTATTTT
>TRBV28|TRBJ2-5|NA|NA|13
CASSPQVGETQYF
TGTGCCAGCAGCCCACAGGTGGGGGAGACCCAGTACTTC
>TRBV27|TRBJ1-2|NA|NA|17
CASSLSISRAAHYGYTF
TGTGCCAGCAGTTTATCGATAAGCAGGGCCGCTCACTATGGCTACACCTTC
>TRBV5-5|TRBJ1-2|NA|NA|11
CASSLVGDYTF
TGTGCCAGCAGCTTGGTTGGGGACTACACCTTC
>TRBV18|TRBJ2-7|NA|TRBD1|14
CASSPGTGISEQYF
TGTGCCAGCTCACCTGGGACAGGGATCAGCGAGCAGTACTTC
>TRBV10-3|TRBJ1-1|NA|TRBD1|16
CAISRTGTGKNTEAFF
TGTGCCATCAGCCGAACCGGGACAGGCAAGAACACTGAAGCTTTCTTT
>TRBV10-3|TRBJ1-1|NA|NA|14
CAISPQEENTEAFF
TGTGCCATCAGTCCACAGGAAGAAAACACTGAAGCTTTCTTT
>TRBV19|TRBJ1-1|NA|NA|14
CATWGVIGGTEAFF
TGTGCCACCTGGGGCGTGATTGGGGGCACTGAAGCTTTCTTT
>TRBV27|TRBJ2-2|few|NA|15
CASSWEAGGTGELFF
TGTGCCAGCAGTTGGGAGGCAGGGGGCACCGGGGAGCTGTTTTTT
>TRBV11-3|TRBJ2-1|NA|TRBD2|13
CASGGGSYNEQFF
TGTGCCAGTGGGGGGGGCTCCTACAATGAGCAGTTCTTC
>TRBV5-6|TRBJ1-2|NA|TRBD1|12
CASSGQGEGYTF
TGTGCCAGCAGCGGACAGGGGGAAGGCTACACCTTC
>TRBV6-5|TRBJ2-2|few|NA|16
CASSYKVPRDTGELFF
TGTGCCAGCAGTTACAAAGTCCCCCGGGACACCGGGGAGCTGTTTTTT
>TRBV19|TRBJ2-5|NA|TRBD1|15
CASSAPGQGEETQYF
TGTGCCAGTAGTGCCCCGGGACAGGGGGAAGAGACCCAGTACTTC
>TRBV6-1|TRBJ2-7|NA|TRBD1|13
CASSTTGGYKQYF
TGTGCCAGCAGTACGACAGGGGGCTACAAGCAGTACTTC
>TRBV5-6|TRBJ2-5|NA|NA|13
CASSLEGRETQYF
TGTGCCAGCAGCTTGGAGGGGCGAGAGACCCAGTACTTC
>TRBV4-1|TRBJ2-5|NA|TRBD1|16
CASSEGVGTDQETQYF
TGCGCCAGCAGTGAAGGCGTCGGGACAGACCAAGAGACCCAGTACTTC